Following are 8 T cell receptor beta chains from one sample sequenced in a study of blood T cell repertoires in COVID-19. Data came from immunoSEQ multiplex PCR; TCRdb stores just in-frame clones and leaves some out. This sample has some 270,000 clones, with approximately 89% found just once. The source material was PBMCs or T cells enriched from blood (not recorded which). The receptors shown here come from a woman between 55 and 75 years old who had recovered from COVID-19.

This CDR3 reads CASRRYGSGTSDSEQFF. The CDR3 DNA sequence: TGTGCCAGCAGAAGGTACGGATCCGGGACTAGCGATTCTGAGCAGTTCTTC. The chain is built from TRBV6-4 and TRBJ2-1, with 10 bases fitting TRBD2. This CDR3 spans 17 amino acids. The germline V gene encodes CDR1 MRHNA and CDR2 SNTAGT. With 6 bases clipped from V and 9 bases from J, the junction kept 17 bases outside the gene matches.

The V gene is TRBV28, the J gene TRBJ1-5; tentative D call: TRBD1 (6 bases). The V and J ends lost 6 bases and 0 bases respectively, with 12 bases between them. The germline CDR1 and CDR2 sequences are MDHEN and SYDVKM. The CDR3 runs 15 residues. Written as DNA, the CDR3 is TGTGCCAGCAGCAAGAGACAGGTTAGCAATCAGCCCCAGCATTTT. Its protein product is CASSKRQVSNQPQHF.

The chain is built from TRBV20-1 and TRBJ2-3; the D gene is possibly TRBD2 (5 bases). CDR3 length equals 10 residues. Trimming took 4 bases from V and 11 from J, leaving 10 bases between them. The germline V gene encodes CDR1 DFQATT and CDR2 SNEGSKA (reference sequence). The CDR3 DNA follows: TGCAGTGCTATGAGGGAGCAGCAGTATTTT. Its protein is CSAMREQQYF.

The chain combines TRBV9 with TRBJ1-3, with D possibly matching TRBD1 (5 bases). The CDR3 loop spans 16 amino acids. Germline-derived CDR1 and CDR2 are SGDLS and YYNGEE. V was clipped by 0 bases and J by 0 bases, with 10 bases between them. CDR3 residues: CASSVVRDSSGNTIYF. The CDR3 region has the DNA TGTGCCAGCAGCGTAGTGAGGGACTCCTCTGGAAACACCATATATTTT.

The genes are TRBV9 and TRBJ1-2; D unresolved. The CDR3 spans 13 residues. Between the trimmed V and J ends, which lost 4 bases and 3 bases, there was a span of 10 bases. Germline CDR1 SGDLS, CDR2 YYNGEE. In DNA, the CDR3 is TGTGCCAGCAGCCCCCCGGGAGACTATGGCTACACCTTC. Its translation: CASSPPGDYGYTF.

This rearrangement joins TRBV6-5 to TRBJ2-1, with TRBD2 matching over 9 bases. This CDR3 has 12 amino acids. Germline V gene data show CDR1 as MNHEY and CDR2 as SVGAGI. The V and J ends lost 10 bases and 7 bases, in that order; junction bases with no gene match: 5. The DNA of the CDR3 is TGTGCCACATTAGCGGGAGCTAATGAGCAGTTCTTC. Amino acid sequence: CATLAGANEQFF.

The chain uses TRBV29-1 and TRBJ2-2; 8 nucleotides align to TRBD2. V was pared by 3 bases and J by 6 bases, with 6 bases of the junction left unmatched. This CDR3 contains 14 residues. Germline CDR1 and CDR2: SQVTM and ANQGSEA. CDR3 bases: TGCAGCGTTGAGCCTAGCGGGTTCTCCGGGGAGCTGTTTTTT. This sequence encodes CSVEPSGFSGELFF.

The chain employs TRBV2 and TRBJ2-2; D is perhaps TRBD1 (5 bases). In germline, CDR1 is SNHLY, CDR2 FYNNEI. V was pared by 10 bases and J by 0 bases, with 12 bases between. This CDR3 comprises 14 residues. Written as DNA, the CDR3 is TGTGCCAAAGAAGGGGCGACGAACACCGGGGAGCTGTTTTTT. It yields the protein CAKEGATNTGELFF.